This T cell receptor beta chain was documented in a study of blood T cells in healthy people across ages. The CDR3 is 14 residues long. Germline lookup yields CDR1 MGHRA and CDR2 YSYEKL. V was cut by 4 bases and J by 9 bases, with 16 bases left in between. A sample-barcoded 5' primer and a J-beta primer mix were used in a second PCR of about 6 to 11 cycles. MiXCR was run by TCRdb on the 5' RACE reads, yielding one entry per CDR3 protein. The sample carries more than 650,000 distinct CDR3 sequences, approximately 55% recorded once. The sequence was obtained from an elderly man in good health. The rearrangement uses TRBV4-1 and TRBJ2-1; D is perhaps TRBD2 (6 bases). Sequenced material: blood. Here the CDR3 reads CASSLAGRDGEQFF. CDR3 bases: TGCGCCAGCAGCCTAGCTGGGCGGGATGGTGAGCAGTTCTTC.